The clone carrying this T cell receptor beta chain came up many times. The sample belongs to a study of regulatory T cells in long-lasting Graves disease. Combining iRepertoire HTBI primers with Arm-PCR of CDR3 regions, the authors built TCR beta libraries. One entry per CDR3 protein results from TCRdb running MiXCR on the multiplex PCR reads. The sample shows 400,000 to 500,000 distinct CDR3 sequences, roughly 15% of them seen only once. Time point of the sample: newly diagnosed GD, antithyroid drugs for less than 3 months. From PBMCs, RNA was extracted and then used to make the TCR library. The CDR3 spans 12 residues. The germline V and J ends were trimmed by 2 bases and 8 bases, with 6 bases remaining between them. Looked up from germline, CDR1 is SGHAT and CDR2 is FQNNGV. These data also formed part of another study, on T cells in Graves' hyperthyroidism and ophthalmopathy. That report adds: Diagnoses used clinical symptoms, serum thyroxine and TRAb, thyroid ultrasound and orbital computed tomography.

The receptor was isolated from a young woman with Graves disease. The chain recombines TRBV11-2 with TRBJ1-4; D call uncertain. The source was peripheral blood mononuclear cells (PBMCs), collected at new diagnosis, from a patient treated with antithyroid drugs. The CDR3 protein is CASSLTSEKLFF. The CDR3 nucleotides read TGTGCCAGCAGCTTAACGTCAGAAAAACTGTTTTTT.